This T cell receptor beta chain was captured by sequencing in a study of shared clonotypes between healthy human individuals. Whole-study context: A donor's plate count was three for CD4 naive and three for CD4 memory; CD8 naive had two and CD8 memory one. Findings and limits, study-wide: Non-shared clonotypes showed lower generation probabilities than clonotypes common to all four donors. Sampling covered blood only; tissue repertoires likely differ.

Only in-frame clones appear in the TCRdb table, and some are missing; sequencing was by immunoSEQ multiplex PCR. The profile shows some 580,000 clones, roughly 98% of them singletons. The ends lost 4 bases at V and 10 bases at J; junction bases unmatched: 12. There are 16 residues in the CDR3. The V gene's germline CDR1 is SGDLS and CDR2 YYNGEE. In the naive CD8 group, cells lacked CD45RO and were positively selected for CCR7, so terminally differentiated effector memory CD45RA+ cells were left out. In the case of this clone: Its cognate antigen is unknown.

The chain links TRBV9 to TRBJ2-1; the match to TRBD2 covers 12 bases. The receptor comes from a man aged 30-40 years in good health. The sequencing input was naive CD8+ T cells sorted from blood. The CDR3 reads CASSPRGLAGHWEQFF. The CDR3 DNA follows: TGTGCCAGCAGCCCCCGGGGACTAGCGGGCCACTGGGAGCAGTTCTTC.